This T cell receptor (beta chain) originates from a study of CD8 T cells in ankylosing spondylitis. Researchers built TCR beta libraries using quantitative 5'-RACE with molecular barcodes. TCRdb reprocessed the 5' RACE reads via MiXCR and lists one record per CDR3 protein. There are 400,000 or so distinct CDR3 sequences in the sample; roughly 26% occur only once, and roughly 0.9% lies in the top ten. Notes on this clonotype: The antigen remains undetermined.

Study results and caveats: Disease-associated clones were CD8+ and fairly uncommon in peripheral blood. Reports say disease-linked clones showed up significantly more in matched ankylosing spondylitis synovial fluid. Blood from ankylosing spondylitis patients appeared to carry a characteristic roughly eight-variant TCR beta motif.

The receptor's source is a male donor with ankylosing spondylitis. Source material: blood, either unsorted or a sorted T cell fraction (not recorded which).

CDR3 nucleotides: TGTGCCAGCAGGTCGACAGGGGTCCACTATGGCTACACCTTC. Its protein is CASRSTGVHYGYTF. The V and J genes are TRBV6-1 and TRBJ1-2, with 8 bases identical to TRBD1. Trimming at V came to 6 bases and at J to 3 bases, leaving 6 bases not matched to a gene. CDR1 and CDR2 (germline): MNHNS, SASEGT. CDR3 length: 14 residues.